The 22 T cell receptor beta chains presented below share a single source sample, sequenced in a study of neurological immune-mediated disorders. One entry per CDR3 protein, called by TCRdb with MiXCR from the 5' RACE reads. The sample lists more than 25,000 distinct CDR3 sequences, less than 5% seen once, with around 27% in the top ten. The specimen was CD4+ T cells from blood. These receptors all stem from a woman between 35 and 50 years old in good health.

This clonotype was seen at least ten times. V and J are TRBV10-3 and TRBJ1-4; no definite D call. CDR1 is ENHRY and CDR2 is SYGVKD in the germline V gene. CDR3 length: 16 amino acids. V was cut by 10 bases and J by 6 bases, with 24 bases left in between. The CDR3 DNA sequence: TGTGCCACCACCCGTGGCCCGGGTTCGGGTGATGAAAAACTGTTTTTT. Residues: CATTRGPGSGDEKLFF.

This clonotype was seen ten or more times. V usage is TRBV20-1 and J usage is TRBJ2-7; 11 bases line up with TRBD2. The CDR3 contains 14 residues. The ends lost 2 bases at V and 5 bases at J; junction bases unmatched: 5. Germline V gene sequence: CDR1 DFQATT, CDR2 SNEGSKA (reference sequence). The CDR3 reads CSARPLAGGHEQYF. The CDR3 nucleotides are TGCAGTGCTAGACCCCTAGCGGGAGGACACGAGCAGTACTTC.

This clonotype was observed at least ten times. This chain joins TRBV5-1 and TRBJ2-7, with 9 bases matching TRBD1. J lost 3 bases, V lost 4 bases, and 11 bases had no gene match. The CDR3 is made up of 16 amino acids. CDR1 and CDR2 (germline): SGHRS, YFSETQ. The DNA of the CDR3 is TGCGCCAGCAGCCCGGGGCGACAGGGGGACTTCTACGAGCAGTACTTC. Amino acid sequence: CASSPGRQGDFYEQYF. The variable domain in full, with the rest retrieved from reference TRBV5-1 and TRBJ2-7, is KAGVTQTPRYLIKTRGQQVTLSCSPISGHRSVSWYQQTPGQGLQFLFEYFSETQRNKGNFPGRFSGRQFSNSRSEMNVSTLELGDSALYLCASSPGRQGDFYEQYFGPGTRLTVT.

This clonotype qualifies as large. This chain joins TRBV20-1 and TRBJ2-3, with a tentative D call TRBD2 (6 bases). This CDR3 region has 13 residues. V lost 7 bases and J lost 4, with 15 bases in between. Germline lookup yields CDR1 DFQATT and CDR2 SNEGSKA (reference sequence). The CDR3 loop is CSVPGRGSDTQYF. In DNA, the CDR3 is TGCAGTGTACCCGGGAGAGGGTCAGATACGCAGTATTTT.

This clonotype was recorded many times. The chain has TRBV11-3 and TRBJ2-5; TRBD2 aligns across 8 bases. J gave up 3 bases and V 8 bases, and 5 bases lay outside the gene matches. Per germline, CDR1 SGHNT and CDR2 YENEEA. The CDR3 consists of 13 residues. DNA for the CDR3: TGTGCCAGCGGGGTTAGCGGGAAAGAGACCCAGTACTTC. It specifies CASGVSGKETQYF. Filled out from reference TRBV11-3 and TRBJ2-5, the complete variable domain reads EAGVVQSPRYKIIEKKQPVAFWCNPISGHNTLYWYLQNLGQGPELLIRYENEEAVDDSQLPKDRFSAERLKGVDSTLKIQPAELGDSAVYLCASGVSGKETQYFGPGTRLLVL.

The V gene is TRBV7-2, the J gene TRBJ2-2; D gene unclear. This CDR3 has 14 residues. CDR1 and CDR2 from the germline V gene are SGHTA and FQGNSA. V was trimmed by 1 base and J by 3 bases, leaving 6 bases between them. The CDR3 bases are TGTGCCAGCAGCTTAGACAGATACACCGGGGAGCTGTTTTTT. Its translation: CASSLDRYTGELFF.

This clonotype was recorded at least ten times. J is TRBJ1-5 and V is TRBV4-1, with D perhaps matching TRBD1 (6 bases). Trimming cost V 6 bases and J 1 base, with 10 bases left between them. The CDR3 has 14 residues. Germline assignment: CDR1 MGHRA and CDR2 YSYEKL. The CDR3 reads CASRPTGSNQPQHF. CDR3 coding DNA: TGCGCCAGCAGACCCACAGGGAGCAATCAGCCCCAGCATTTT.

The genes are TRBV3-1 and TRBJ2-5, with TRBD2 identical over 10 bases. The germline CDR1 and CDR2 sequences are LGHDT and YNNKEL (reference sequence). V shed 1 base, J shed 0 bases, and the junction held 5 bases outside the gene matches. CDR3 length: 17 residues. CDR3 sequence (DNA): TGTGCCAGCAGCCAAGGCTTTAGCGGGAGGTACCAAGAGACCCAGTACTTC. Encoded protein: CASSQGFSGRYQETQYF.

This clonotype was observed at least ten times. The chain recombines TRBV4-2 with TRBJ2-5; 9 bases fit TRBD2. The germline V gene has CDR1 LGHNA and CDR2 YNFKEQ. This CDR3 has 19 residues. Losses at the gene ends were 3 bases for V and 1 base for J; bases not matched to a gene: 15. CDR3 bases: TGTGCCAGCAGCCAGTCGGCTGGGCTAGCGGGACTGCGCCAAGAGACCCAGTACTTC. This encodes CASSQSAGLAGLRQETQYF.

This clonotype was counted between two and nine times. The CDR3 reads CASRDREGLNQPQHF. The CDR3 DNA follows: TGTGCCAGCAGGGACAGGGAGGGACTCAATCAGCCCCAGCATTTT. The chain carries TRBV6-1 and TRBJ1-5, with 8 positions matching TRBD1. The CDR3 consists of 15 residues. The germline V gene encodes CDR1 MNHNS and CDR2 SASEGT. V was clipped by 6 bases and J by 3 bases; unmatched bases: 7.

This clonotype has a count of ten or more. The chain is built from TRBV12-3 or TRBV12-4 and TRBJ2-3, with TRBD2 as a possible D gene (6 bases). CDR3 length: 15 residues. Deletions cut 8 bases from V and 1 base from J, with 16 bases between. CDR3 residues: CASQARRGGTDTQYF. The CDR3, as DNA: TGTGCCAGCCAAGCCCGGAGGGGTGGCACAGATACGCAGTATTTT.

This clonotype showed up many times. The gene calls are TRBV5-1 and TRBJ2-7; 9 positions match TRBD1. This CDR3 region has 15 residues. The V segment lost 3 bases and the J segment 3 bases; nucleotides outside the gene matches: 7. Germline loops: CDR1 SGHRS, CDR2 YFSETQ. CDR3 in amino acids: CASSSPGQGFYEQYF. In DNA form, the CDR3 reads TGCGCCAGCAGCTCCCCGGGACAGGGTTTCTACGAGCAGTACTTC.

Many counts were recorded for this clonotype. The genes are TRBV2 and TRBJ2-2; TRBD2 might be the D (6 bases). Germline V CDR1 and CDR2: SNHLY, FYNNEI. The CDR3 has 15 residues. Trimming took off 4 bases at V and 4 bases at J, with 13 bases between the two ends. This CDR3 reads CASSVGVAVTGELFF. CDR3 in DNA: TGTGCCAGCAGTGTGGGAGTAGCGGTCACCGGGGAGCTGTTTTTT.

This clonotype was recorded at least ten times. The DNA for the CDR3 is TGTGCCAGCGGCAGAACCGGGACTAGCGGGATGGGTGAGCAGTTCTTC. Translating gives CASGRTGTSGMGEQFF. This sequence joins TRBV27 and TRBJ2-1, with TRBD2 identical over 13 bases. The germline V gene encodes CDR1 MNHEY and CDR2 SMNVEV (reference sequence). J gave up 9 bases and V 8 bases, and 13 bases lay outside the gene matches. The CDR3 contains 16 residues.

At least ten counts were recorded for this clonotype. The CDR3 nucleotides are TGCAGTGCGATCGGGACATTTGGGACCCAGTACTTC. Translation gives CSAIGTFGTQYF. V and J are TRBV20-1 and TRBJ2-5, with a weak D call TRBD1 (6 bases). The CDR3 consists of 12 residues. The germline V gene has CDR1 DFQATT and CDR2 SNEGSKA (reference sequence). Deletions cut 6 bases from V and 7 bases from J, with 15 bases between.

The table lists this clonotype with many counts. CDR3 in amino acids: CASSPGGTDTQYF. The DNA for the CDR3 is TGTGCCAGCAGCCCCGGGGGCACAGATACGCAGTATTTT. V and J are TRBV12-3 or TRBV12-4 and TRBJ2-3; maybe TRBD2 (5 bases). Between the trimmed V and J ends, which lost 6 bases and 1 base, there was a span of 8 bases. This CDR3 has 13 amino acids.

Many counts were recorded for this clonotype. The chain links TRBV15 to TRBJ2-3, with no clear D. V lost 0 bases and J lost 3, with 4 bases in between. CDR3 length: 13 amino acids. CDR1 is LNHNV and CDR2 is YYDKDF in the germline V gene (reference sequence). CDR3 DNA: TGTGCCACCAGCAGAGATGTAACAGATACGCAGTATTTT. Translated, it gives CATSRDVTDTQYF. Supplemented by reference TRBV15 and TRBJ2-3, the full variable domain reads DAMVIQNPRYQVTQFGKPVTLSCSQTLNHNVMYWYQQKSSQAPKLLFHYYDKDFNNEADTPDNFQSRRPNTSFCFLDIRSPGLGDTAMYLCATSRDVTDTQYFGPGTRLTVL.

J is TRBJ2-3 and V is TRBV7-9; D is possibly TRBD2 (5 bases). The V end lost 1 base, the J end lost 2 bases, and 10 bases lay between the germline ends. The germline CDR1 and CDR2 sequences are SEHNR and FQNEAQ (reference sequence). This CDR3 region has 15 residues. The CDR3 sequence is CASSLGTFDTDTQYF. The CDR3 bases are TGTGCCAGCAGCTTAGGGACTTTCGACACAGATACGCAGTATTTT.

The table lists this clonotype with many counts. This chain uses TRBV2 with TRBJ1-5; D gene unclear. V was pared by 4 bases and J by 2 bases, with 6 bases between. Germline values: CDR1 SNHLY, CDR2 FYNNEI. The CDR3 sequence is 13 residues long. The CDR3 DNA is TGTGCCAGCAGTGGCGATGGCAATCAGCCCCAGCATTTT. It encodes CASSGDGNQPQHF.

This clonotype was recorded at least ten times. This chain links TRBV6-5 with TRBJ1-1, with D uncertain. V lost 6 bases to trimming and J lost 4 bases, with 9 bases between them. The CDR3 has 12 residues. The germline gives CDR1 MNHEY, CDR2 SVGAGI. CDR3 in DNA: TGTGCCAGCAGCCTTTGGGGCACTGAAGCTTTCTTT. It translates to CASSLWGTEAFF.

Many counts were recorded for this clonotype. The chain is built from TRBV20-1 and TRBJ1-1; tentatively, D is TRBD1 (5 bases). CDR1 is DFQATT and CDR2 is SNEGSKA in the germline V gene (reference sequence). This CDR3 is 14 amino acids long. The V end lost 3 bases, the J end lost 0 bases, and 11 bases lay between the germline ends. The CDR3 sequence is CSASKGHMNTEAFF. DNA for the CDR3: TGCAGTGCTAGCAAGGGGCACATGAACACTGAAGCTTTCTTT.

This clonotype was seen at least ten times. The junction shows a germline mismatch at one end, possibly a read error. The chain carries TRBV5-5 and TRBJ2-5; 9 bases match TRBD2. CDR1 and CDR2 from the germline V gene are SGHKS and YYEKEE (reference sequence). CDR3 length: 16 amino acids. This chain's CDR3 is CASSSQERGAQEPQYF. The CDR3 region has the DNA TGTGCCAGCAGCTCCCAGGAGCGGGGGGCCCAAGAGCCCCAGTACTTC.